This entry lists 29 T cell receptor beta chains sequenced from one sample in a study of vaccination effects on CD4 cells after COVID-19. These receptors lack a known antigen. Assay used: immunoSEQ multiplex PCR; TCRdb lists only in-frame clones, some missing. Of about 38,000 clones in the sample, 82% were seen once. Once cultured for approximately eleven days, the cells underwent separation to obtain CD4+ T cells. This sample comprised CD4+ T cells from PBMCs cultured without peptide, obtained before COVID-19 vaccination. The source of these receptors is a human donor who received a COVID-19 vaccine.

V is TRBV5-4 and J is TRBJ2-5, with 9 nucleotides matching TRBD2. The CDR3 totals 15 residues. V was clipped by 3 bases and J by 3 bases; unmatched bases: 6. Germline values: CDR1 SGHNT, CDR2 YYREEE (reference sequence). CDR3 DNA sequence: TGTGCCAGCAGCTCAGGGACTAGCAGGGAAGAGACCCAGTACTTC. Its protein product is CASSSGTSREETQYF.

This sequence joins TRBV7-3 and TRBJ2-5; a possible D gene is TRBD1 (5 bases). V gave up 5 bases and J gave up 5 bases, with 12 bases separating them. CDR1 SGHTA and CDR2 FQGTGA come from the germline V gene. The CDR3 loop spans 13 amino acids. CDR3 nucleotide sequence: TGTGCCAGCAGCCAGAACCCAGGGGAGACCCAGTACTTC. Translating gives CASSQNPGETQYF.

The CDR3 spells CASSEDNYSGNTIYF. CDR3 nucleotide sequence: TGTGCCAGCAGTGAAGACAACTACTCTGGAAACACCATATATTTT. This sequence joins TRBV2 and TRBJ1-3; no definite D call. CDR1 is SNHLY and CDR2 is FYNNEI in the germline V gene. The CDR3 has 15 residues. V lost 1 base, J lost 0 bases, and 7 bases lay in between.

The rearrangement links TRBV6-5 to TRBJ2-7, with a tentative D call TRBD1 (6 bases). Trimming stripped 6 bases from V and 7 bases from J, with 19 bases between. The CDR3 has 14 amino acids. Germline CDR1 reads MNHEY; CDR2 reads SVGAGI. The CDR3 is CASSASGPQGEQYV. The CDR3 coding sequence is TGTGCCAGCAGCGCCTCAGGACCTCAGGGGGAGCAGTACGTC.

The V gene is TRBV5-4, the J gene TRBJ1-1, with D possibly matching TRBD1 (6 bases). V gave up 2 bases and J gave up 1 base, with 9 bases separating them. This CDR3 is built from 14 residues. Germline CDR1 and CDR2: SGHNT and YYREEE (reference sequence). The CDR3 reads CASSFAQGNTEAFF. For the CDR3, the DNA is TGTGCCAGCAGCTTCGCACAGGGGAACACTGAAGCTTTCTTT. Variable domain in full (rest from reference TRBV5-4 and TRBJ1-1): ETGVTQSPTHLIKTRGQQVTLRCSSQSGHNTVSWYQQALGQGPQFIFQYYREEENGRGNFPPRFSGLQFPNYSSELNVNALELDDSALYLCASSFAQGNTEAFFGQGTRLTVV.

This clone has only one observation. The rearrangement links TRBV6-4 to TRBJ2-3; D call uncertain. The CDR3 runs 17 residues. Germline CDR1 MRHNA, CDR2 SNTAGT. The V gene lost 0 bases and the J gene lost 0 bases, with 13 bases spanning the gap. The CDR3 nucleotides are TGTGCCAGCAGTGACTCGTTCGGACCCCAAAGCACAGATACGCAGTATTTT. This translates into CASSDSFGPQSTDTQYF.

V is TRBV15 and J is TRBJ1-5, with D unresolved. Germline values: CDR1 LNHNV, CDR2 YYDKDF (reference sequence). The V gene lost 0 bases and the J gene lost 6 bases, with 9 bases spanning the gap. The CDR3 covers 14 residues. This CDR3 reads CATSREKQSQPQHF. Here the CDR3 DNA reads TGTGCCACCAGCAGAGAGAAGCAGAGTCAGCCCCAGCATTTT.

This chain links TRBV12-5 with TRBJ2-3; the match to TRBD2 covers 11 bases. This CDR3 has 16 amino acids. The V segment lost 1 base and the J segment 11 bases; nucleotides outside the gene matches: 11. CDR1 LGHNT and CDR2 FRNRAP come from the germline V gene. CDR3 bases: TGTGCTAGTGGTTTGGGTAGCGGGGGGGCCACCGGCATGCAGTATTTT. Translating it yields CASGLGSGGATGMQYF.

The chain has TRBV5-4 and TRBJ1-1; D is uncertain. The CDR3 contains 14 residues. Trimming took 4 bases from V and 1 from J, leaving 11 bases between them. Germline V gives CDR1 SGHNT, CDR2 YYREEE (reference sequence). CDR3 in DNA: TGTGCCAGCAGCCCGGGTGGCAGGAACACTGAAGCTTTCTTT. This codes for CASSPGGRNTEAFF.

The rearrangement uses TRBV3-1 (or the pseudogene TRBV3-2) and TRBJ1-5, with 10 bases lining up with TRBD1. The CDR3 spans 15 residues. Germline CDR1 reads LGHDT; CDR2 reads YNNKEL (reference sequence). The V and J ends lost 4 bases and 2 bases, in that order; junction bases with no gene match: 2. In DNA form, the CDR3 reads TGTGCCAGCAGCCCAGGGACAGGGGGCAATCAGCCCCAGCATTTT. Translated: CASSPGTGGNQPQHF.

The rearrangement links TRBV27 to TRBJ2-6, with D uncertain. The germline V gene has CDR1 MNHEY and CDR2 SMNVEV (reference sequence). The V end lost 2 bases, the J end lost 0 bases, and 5 bases lay between the germline ends. CDR3 length: 15 amino acids. CDR3 protein: CASSLRYSGANVLTF. The CDR3 coding sequence is TGTGCCAGCAGTTTAAGGTACTCTGGGGCCAACGTCCTGACTTTC.

The chain employs TRBV7-2 and TRBJ2-7; D may be TRBD1 or TRBD2 (5 bases each). Germline values: CDR1 SGHTA, CDR2 FQGNSA. The V end lost 3 bases, the J end lost 4 bases, and 10 bases lay between the germline ends. This CDR3 contains 13 residues. The CDR3 coding sequence is TGTGCCAGCAGCTTTAGGGACGGTTACGAGCAGTACGTC. Amino acids: CASSFRDGYEQYV.

For the CDR3, the DNA is TGTGCCTGGAGTGTAATGGCGGCTAGCGGTTACTCTGGGGCCAACGTCCTGACTTTC. Its translation: CAWSVMAASGYSGANVLTF. This rearrangement joins TRBV30 to TRBJ2-6, with 7 bases that match TRBD2. The CDR3 has 19 amino acids. The V gene end was trimmed by 0 bases and the J gene end by 0 bases; junction bases not matched to a gene: 11. Per the germline V gene, CDR1 is GTSNPN and CDR2 is SVGIG (reference sequence).

J is TRBJ2-3 and V is TRBV6-5, with a tentative D call TRBD1 (5 bases). This CDR3 has 14 amino acids. Germline CDR1 and CDR2: MNHEY and SVGAGI. Trimming removed 7 bases at V and 0 bases at J, with 11 bases between. CDR3 residues: CASTSGWSTDTQYF. The CDR3 DNA reads as TGTGCCAGCACTTCAGGGTGGAGCACAGATACGCAGTATTTT.

The sample holds a few counts of this clone. The rearrangement joins TRBV6-5 to TRBJ2-2; D possibly uses TRBD1 or TRBD2 (5 bases each). The CDR3 contains 16 residues. V lost 2 bases, J lost 1 base, and 11 bases lay in between. Germline CDR1 reads MNHEY; CDR2 reads SVGAGI. The CDR3 nucleotides read TGTGCCAGCAGTTACCCCCTTGGGGGGAACACCGGGGAGCTGTTTTTT. Translation gives CASSYPLGGNTGELFF.

This chain uses TRBV7-2 with TRBJ2-5; TRBD1 agrees at 8 bases. This CDR3 region has 14 residues. Germline CDR1 reads SGHTA; CDR2 reads FQGNSA. V gave up 5 bases and J gave up 7 bases; unmatched junction bases: 9. This CDR3 reads CASSADRAEGTQYF. The CDR3 bases are TGTGCCAGCAGCGCGGACAGGGCAGAGGGGACCCAGTACTTC. The variable domain in full, with the rest retrieved from reference TRBV7-2 and TRBJ2-5, is GAGVSQSPSNKVTEKGKDVELRCDPISGHTALYWYRQSLGQGLEFLIYFQGNSAPDKSGLPSDRFSAERTGGSVSTLTIQRTQQEDSAVYLCASSADRAEGTQYFGPGTRLLVL.

This chain links TRBV6-4 with TRBJ1-5; weak D call: TRBD1 (6 bases). The CDR3 runs to 15 residues. CDR1 and CDR2 from the germline V gene are MRHNA and SNTAGT. V dropped 5 bases and J dropped 0 bases, with 11 bases sitting between them. The DNA of the CDR3 is TGTGCCAGCAGTAGGGGGGACTATAGCAATCAGCCCCAGCATTTT. Translated: CASSRGDYSNQPQHF.

The rearrangement uses TRBV14 and TRBJ2-3; 8 bases agree with TRBD1. Germline lookup yields CDR1 SGHDN and CDR2 FVKESK. With V trimmed by 6 bases and J by 0 bases, 5 bases remained unmatched. The CDR3 runs 15 residues. CDR3 in DNA: TGTGCCAGCAGACCGGACAGGGCCAGCACAGATACGCAGTATTTT. Its protein product is CASRPDRASTDTQYF.

V and J are TRBV10-3 and TRBJ2-5, with 8 positions matching TRBD1. With 2 bases clipped from V and 1 base from J, the junction kept 3 bases outside the gene matches. This CDR3 region has 15 residues. Germline CDR1 reads ENHRY; CDR2 reads SYGVKD. CDR3 in DNA: TGTGCCATCAGTGAGGCGACAGGGGCCCAAGAGACCCAGTACTTC. It specifies CAISEATGAQETQYF.

The rearrangement links TRBV18 to TRBJ2-5; perhaps D is TRBD1 or TRBD2 (6 bases each). Germline lookup yields CDR1 KGHSH and CDR2 LQKENI. The V gene lost 4 bases and the J gene lost 4 bases, with 13 bases spanning the gap. The CDR3 runs to 14 residues. The CDR3 spells CASSLQGGGETQYF. The CDR3 coding sequence is TGTGCCAGCTCACTACAGGGAGGAGGAGAGACCCAGTACTTC.

The chain is built from TRBV24-1 and TRBJ2-2; TRBD1 aligns across 8 bases. The germline CDR1 and CDR2 sequences are KGHDR and SFDVKD. The CDR3 runs to 14 residues. The V segment lost 3 bases and the J segment 6 bases; nucleotides outside the gene matches: 2. CDR3 protein: CATSDTQGAGELFF. The CDR3 coding sequence is TGTGCCACCAGTGATACACAGGGGGCCGGGGAGCTGTTTTTT.

This clone has a handful of counts. The chain couples TRBV5-5 to TRBJ2-2, with D tentatively TRBD1 (5 bases). Trimming took 2 bases from V and 4 from J, leaving 12 bases between them. The CDR3 has 15 residues. Germline assignment: CDR1 SGHKS and CDR2 YYEKEE (reference sequence). For the CDR3, the DNA is TGTGCCAGCAGCTTTCAGGGCAGCCCCACCGGGGAGCTGTTTTTT. Amino acid sequence: CASSFQGSPTGELFF.

The chain combines TRBV6-6 with TRBJ2-5; 11 bases align to TRBD2. With 6 bases clipped from V and 2 bases from J, the junction kept 2 bases outside the gene matches. CDR1 MNHNY and CDR2 SVGAGI come from the germline V gene (reference sequence). This CDR3 comprises 14 residues. The CDR3 protein is CASSRLAGQETQYF. The CDR3 bases are TGTGCCAGCAGCAGACTAGCGGGGCAAGAGACCCAGTACTTC.

This clone was picked up one time. This chain links TRBV7-2 with TRBJ1-3; tentatively, D is TRBD1 (6 bases). Germline CDR1 is SGHTA and CDR2 is FQGNSA. Trimming removed 5 bases at V and 0 bases at J, with 8 bases between. The CDR3 sequence is 14 residues long. CDR3 nucleotides: TGTGCCAGCAGCCGGGACAACTCTGGAAACACCATATATTTT. Its protein is CASSRDNSGNTIYF.

Only one count was recorded for this clone. The V gene is TRBV5-1, the J gene TRBJ1-4, with 7 bases aligning to TRBD1. Looked up from germline, CDR1 is SGHRS and CDR2 is YFSETQ. This CDR3 is built from 16 residues. The V and J ends lost 0 bases and 6 bases, in that order; junction bases with no gene match: 8. The chain's CDR3 is CASSLARETGYEKLFF. The CDR3 nucleotides read TGCGCCAGCAGCTTGGCCCGCGAGACAGGGTATGAAAAACTGTTTTTT.

The genes are TRBV21-1 and TRBJ2-7; the table's D call of TRBD2 was not tested on the DNA. TRBV21-1 is marked as a pseudogene. The CDR3 consists of 19 residues. CDR3 amino acids: CASSISRRSSGGLSYEQYV. As DNA, the CDR3 is TGTGCCAGCAGCATTAGTAGGCGTTCTAGCGGGGGACTATCCTACGAGCAGTACGTC.

The chain uses TRBV4-2 and TRBJ1-4; TRBD1 agrees at 8 bases. Germline CDR1 and CDR2: LGHNA and YNFKEQ. The CDR3 loop spans 15 amino acids. The junction had 7 bases not matched to a gene; V was cut back by 5 bases and J by 5 bases. Here the CDR3 DNA reads TGTGCCAGCAGCGACAGGGGTAGGGAGAATGAAAAACTGTTTTTT. As protein: CASSDRGRENEKLFF.

This clone was recorded only once. The chain's CDR3 is CASSTGGSTDTQYF. In DNA, the CDR3 is TGTGCCAGCAGCACAGGGGGAAGCACAGATACGCAGTATTTT. V is TRBV28 and J is TRBJ2-3; TRBD1 matches 8 bases. The CDR3 runs to 14 residues. CDR1 and CDR2 (germline): MDHEN, SYDVKM. Germline trimming cut 6 bases from V and 0 bases from J; bases unmatched to any gene: 2. The full variable domain, completed using reference TRBV28 and TRBJ2-3, is DVKVTQSSRYLVKRTGEKVFLECVQDMDHENMFWYRQDPGLGLRLIYFSYDVKMKEKGDIPEGYSVSREKKERFSLILESASTNQTSMYLCASSTGGSTDTQYFGPGTRLTVL.

The chain employs TRBV27 and TRBJ2-3; D remains ambiguous. CDR1 MNHEY and CDR2 SMNVEV come from the germline V gene (reference sequence). Trimming pared 4 bases from V and 12 bases from J, leaving 11 bases between. CDR3 size: 11 residues. The CDR3 DNA reads TGTGCCAGCAGTTCCCAGAGAGGACAGTATTTT. Its protein product is CASSSQRGQYF.